This T cell receptor (beta chain) was captured by sequencing in a study of human T cells and chemical hapten exposure. Study details: Diphenylcyclopropenone, dosed weekly to the scalp, was given to patients throughout the approximately 25-week study.

Findings and limits, study-wide: No change in TCRs above 1 in 1000 frequency was produced by DPC sensitization.

Deletions cut 2 bases from V and 2 bases from J, with 13 bases between. From germline, CDR1 is MGHRA and CDR2 YSYEKL. CDR3 length: 15 amino acids. TCRdb recomputed calls from the RACE reads with MiXCR, one row per CDR3 protein. The sample includes approximately 52,000 distinct CDR3 sequences, around a tenth of them seen just once. Time point: pre-sensitization, week 0. The sample's treatment: therapeutic diphenylcyclopropenone sensitization with weekly scalp DPC. Total RNA was isolated from unfractionated whole blood. Sample donors consisted of patients with alopecia, aged 18 to 70 years, who were suitable for DPC. In its sample, this clonotype was seen many times. Its antigen is still unknown.

The chain recombines TRBV4-1 with TRBJ2-7, with a weak D call TRBD1 (5 bases). The TCR originated in a woman aged 25 to 45 with alopecia areata. Some clones in this sample may be carry-over from other donors' samples. Sequencing used whole blood, obtained in connection with sensitization to the hapten diphenylcyclopropenone (DPC). CDR3 in DNA: TGCGCCAGCAGCCAACTAGACAGCATCCCCTACGAGCAGTACTTC. This encodes CASSQLDSIPYEQYF.